This T cell receptor (beta chain) was documented in a study of T cell responses to AZD1222 COVID-19 vaccine. Across the whole study: Samples with a second dose at about 4 or about 12 weeks were pooled together. Study-level points and caveats: Repertoire samples came only from after the peak T cell response.

Comment on this clone: Its specificity is unknown.

Here immunoSEQ multiplex PCR was the method, and the copy in TCRdb shows in-frame clones only, minus some. The data show 130,000 to 150,000 clones, with under 95% seen just once and roughly 2% held by the top ten. The material sequenced was peripheral blood, taken on day 0 of AZD1222 vaccination. This clonotype was obtained from an adult in good health.

Written as DNA, the CDR3 is TGTGCCAGCAGCCAAGAAGGACTCAAGCAGGCTTTCTTT. Protein sequence: CASSQEGLKQAFF. The chain links TRBV3-1 (or the pseudogene TRBV3-2) to TRBJ1-1; D is uncertain. Germline loops: CDR1 LGHDT, CDR2 YNNKEL (reference sequence). The V gene lost 0 bases and the J gene lost 11 bases, with 13 bases spanning the gap. The CDR3 covers 13 residues.